The 19 T cell receptor beta chains below come from one sample, sequenced in a study of a mutant IDH1 vaccine in newly diagnosed glioma. These receptors are not linked to any known antigen. Profiled with immunoSEQ multiplex PCR; TCRdb holds only in-frame clones, not every one. This repertoire shows more than 50,000 clones, over 70% found once; its top ten account for 5% to 6.5%. Time point specified: week 11, during vaccination. With topical imiquimod, each dose of the vaccine consisted of 300 ug of mutant IDH1 20-mer peptide. Sequencing was performed on PBMCs, taken from a glioma patient whose treatment included an IDH1 peptide vaccine. Receptor source: a man over 45 with glioma.

The chain uses TRBV28 and TRBJ1-1; the match to TRBD1 covers 7 bases. From germline, CDR1 is MDHEN and CDR2 SYDVKM. Trimming removed 5 bases from V and 5 bases from J; junction bases left unmatched: 8. The CDR3 spans 14 residues. CDR3 region: CASSTPQGLTEAFF. CDR3 coding DNA: TGTGCCAGCAGTACCCCACAGGGGTTAACTGAAGCTTTCTTT.

In nucleotides, the CDR3 is TGTGCCAGCAGCTCGTACTTGGGGGGCGCGGTGAACACTGAAGCTTTCTTT. Protein sequence: CASSSYLGGAVNTEAFF. The chain uses TRBV7-8 and TRBJ1-1; TRBD1 might be the D (6 bases). This CDR3 comprises 17 residues. Between the trimmed V and J ends, which lost 4 bases and 0 bases, there was a span of 18 bases. Germline V lookup: CDR1 SGHVS, CDR2 FQNEAQ.

Comments on this clone: This sample includes further DNA sequences coding for the same CDR3. DNA for the CDR3: TGTGCCAGCAGCTTAATCACAGATACGCAGTATTTT. Residues: CASSLITDTQYF. The chain carries TRBV11-2 and TRBJ2-3; no reliable D call. Germline V gene sequence: CDR1 SGHAT, CDR2 FQNNGV. The CDR3 is made up of 12 amino acids. The ends were cut back, 2 bases at V and 2 bases at J, with 2 bases in the middle.

J is TRBJ1-3 and V is TRBV2; possibly TRBD1 for D (5 bases). Trimming removed 4 bases from V and 0 bases from J, with 10 bases in between. The V gene's germline CDR1 is SNHLY and CDR2 FYNNEI. The length of the CDR3 is 15 residues. The CDR3 protein is CASSGGYSSGNTIYF. Written as DNA, the CDR3 is TGTGCCAGCAGTGGGGGGTACTCCTCTGGAAACACCATATATTTT.

This rearrangement joins TRBV6-5 to TRBJ2-3; 7 bases agree with TRBD2. The CDR3 runs 13 residues. Looked up from germline, CDR1 is MNHEY and CDR2 is SVGAGI. V dropped 7 bases and J dropped 1; count of bases not matched to a gene: 2. This CDR3 reads CASMGGGTDTQYF. CDR3 nucleotide sequence: TGTGCCAGCATGGGGGGGGGCACAGATACGCAGTATTTT.

The chain joins TRBV28 to TRBJ1-2, with a weak D call TRBD1 (5 bases). The V gene's germline CDR1 is MDHEN and CDR2 SYDVKM. The CDR3 extends over 14 amino acids. The germline V and J ends were trimmed by 6 bases and 3 bases, with 14 bases remaining between them. The CDR3 here is CASRPPGTYYGYTF. In nucleotides, the CDR3 is TGTGCCAGCAGGCCACCCGGGACCTACTATGGCTACACCTTC.

This chain connects TRBV19 to TRBJ2-2; D unresolved. The CDR3 spans 13 residues. CDR1 is LNHDA, CDR2 SQIVND, per germline (reference sequence). Trimming removed 5 bases at V and 5 bases at J, with 9 bases between. CDR3 coding DNA: TGTGCCAGTAGTTGGGGTGGGACCGGGGAGCTGTTTTTT. Encoded protein: CASSWGGTGELFF.

This clone appeared once. The rearrangement links TRBV5-1 to TRBJ2-2; 7 bases are shared with TRBD1. CDR1 and CDR2 (germline): SGHRS, YFSETQ. Losses at the gene ends were 3 bases for V and 2 bases for J; bases not matched to a gene: 7. The CDR3 spans 16 residues. CDR3 residues: CASSSTGALNTGELFF. In nucleotides, the CDR3 is TGCGCCAGCAGCTCCACAGGGGCGCTTAACACCGGGGAGCTGTTTTTT.

The rearrangement uses TRBV4-1 and TRBJ1-2, with D unclear. Germline CDR1 reads MGHRA; CDR2 reads YSYEKL. The CDR3 runs to 17 residues. Deletions cut 0 bases from V and 0 bases from J, with 14 bases between. CDR3 loop: CASSQEIGQRANYGYTF. The DNA of the CDR3 is TGCGCCAGCAGCCAAGAAATAGGTCAGCGAGCTAACTATGGCTACACCTTC.

The chain joins TRBV30 to TRBJ1-6; no definite D call. With 2 bases removed from V and 9 bases from J, the gap between germline ends came to 14 bases. CDR1 GTSNPN and CDR2 SVGIG come from the germline V gene (reference sequence). The CDR3 is 14 amino acids. Here the CDR3 reads CAWSLNRWSSPLHF. The CDR3 nucleotides are TGTGCCTGGAGTCTAAACCGCTGGAGTTCACCCCTCCACTTT.

Points on this clone: A junction end diverges from the germline sequence, so it may reflect a read error. The chain joins TRBV7-7 to TRBJ2-1; D gene unclear. Looked up from germline, CDR1 is SSHAT and CDR2 is FNYEAQ (reference sequence). The CDR3 covers 13 residues. CDR3 sequence reads: CASSELGLDEQFF. The CDR3 bases are TGTGCTAGCAGCGAATTAGGGCTCGATGAGCAGTTCTTC.

The V call is TRBV19, the J call TRBJ1-5; TRBD1 matches 8 bases. From germline, CDR1 is LNHDA and CDR2 SQIVND (reference sequence). Trimming took 3 bases from V and 9 from J; bases not matched to a gene: 16. The CDR3 sequence is 17 residues long. As DNA, the CDR3 is TGTGCCAGTAGTATTGGGTCGCCGGGACAGGCGGATCGGCCCCAGCATTTT. This sequence encodes CASSIGSPGQADRPQHF.

This clone occurred once. The chain recombines TRBV11-3 with TRBJ2-1; the D gene is possibly TRBD2 (6 bases). V lost 5 bases to trimming and J lost 7 bases, with 12 bases between them. Germline assignment: CDR1 SGHNT and CDR2 YENEEA. The CDR3 spans 13 residues. For the CDR3, the DNA is TGTGCCAGCAGCCCCGTGGGGGGAAATGAGCAGTTCTTC. This codes for CASSPVGGNEQFF.

A few counts support this clone. This rearrangement joins TRBV5-1 to TRBJ1-5, with D tentatively TRBD1 (5 bases). The CDR3 contains 17 residues. V was shortened by 0 bases and J by 0 bases, with 13 bases between the two germline ends. Germline V gene sequence: CDR1 SGHRS, CDR2 YFSETQ. The CDR3 DNA reads TGCGCCAGCAGCTTGGGGGTGTGGGGGGATAGCAATCAGCCCCAGCATTTT. It codes for CASSLGVWGDSNQPQHF.

The chain has TRBV13 and TRBJ2-7; D gene unclear. Germline CDR1 reads PRHDT; CDR2 reads FYEKMQ (reference sequence). The CDR3 extends over 14 amino acids. The V end was cut by 1 base, the J end by 3 bases, with 10 bases between. Written as DNA, the CDR3 is TGTGCCAGCAGCTTAGACGGACCAAGCTACGAGCAGTACTTC. Amino acids: CASSLDGPSYEQYF.

The rearrangement uses TRBV5-6 and TRBJ2-2; perhaps D is TRBD1 or TRBD2 (5 bases each). Trimming pared 4 bases from V and 4 bases from J, leaving 14 bases between. CDR1 is SGHDT and CDR2 is YYEEEE in the germline V gene. The CDR3 totals 15 residues. CDR3 residues: CASSPIEGRTGELFF. Written as DNA, the CDR3 is TGTGCCAGCAGCCCCATAGAGGGACGCACCGGGGAGCTGTTTTTT.

This clone was observed a few times. J is TRBJ1-1 and V is TRBV19, with D unclear. Germline V CDR1 and CDR2: LNHDA, SQIVND (reference sequence). V was cut by 2 bases and J by 3 bases, with 1 base left in between. CDR3 length: 11 amino acids. Here the CDR3 reads CASSIYTEAFF. For the CDR3, the DNA is TGTGCCAGTAGTATATACACTGAAGCTTTCTTT.

J is TRBJ2-3 and V is TRBV9; tentative D call: TRBD2 (6 bases). CDR3 length equals 15 residues. Between the trimmed V and J ends, which lost 3 bases and 4 bases, there was a span of 15 bases. Per the germline V gene, CDR1 is SGDLS and CDR2 is YYNGEE. This CDR3 reads CASSADISGADTQYF. DNA of the CDR3: TGTGCCAGCAGCGCGGACATCTCGGGGGCAGATACGCAGTATTTT.

Note on this clone: The junction shows a germline mismatch at one end, possibly a read error. The J gene is TRBJ2-5, the V gene TRBV4-1; 9 nucleotides agree with TRBD2. The CDR3 extends over 15 amino acids. Germline-derived CDR1 and CDR2 are MGHRA and YSYEKL. The CDR3 loop is CASSQAGGRAETQYF. CDR3 bases: TGCGCCAGCAGTCAAGCGGGCGGGAGGGCGGAGACCCAGTACTTC.